Included here is one T cell receptor (beta chain) sequence, with context. Residents of about two dozen US areas, aged 18 to 89 years, made up the participants. Allocation to cohorts depended on clinical history reported by the participants. The sample belongs to a study of blood T cell repertoires in COVID-19. Study-wide background: The United States, Italy and Spain provided the acute and convalescent COVID-19 samples. Nucleic acid was either cDNA or gDNA, and it came from T cells, B-cell-depleted T cells, or PBMCs.

The data were produced by immunoSEQ multiplex PCR, yet TCRdb's version contains in-frame clones alone and is incomplete. Of hundreds of thousands of clones detected, roughly 86% appear once; the ten largest clones hold approximately 2.8%. The sample taken for sequencing was PBMCs or T cells enriched from blood (not recorded which). The sequence was obtained from a woman in her twenties or thirties with acute COVID-19.

CDR3 DNA: TGTGCCAGCTCAGGGGACAGGGGGAACTATGGCTACACCTTC. Translation gives CASSGDRGNYGYTF. The chain links TRBV18 to TRBJ1-2, with 11 bases that match TRBD1. The CDR3 is made up of 14 amino acids. V trimming: 5 bases; J trimming: 2 bases; junction bases outside the gene matches: 1. Germline lookup yields CDR1 KGHSH and CDR2 LQKENI. The full variable domain, in which reference TRBV18 and TRBJ1-2 provide the parts outside the CDR3, is NAGVMQNPRHLVRRRGQEARLRCSPMKGHSHVYWYRQLPEEGLKFMVYLQKENIIDESGMPKERFSAEFPKEGPSILRIQQVVRGDSAAYFCASSGDRGNYGYTFGSGTRLTVV.